A selection of T cell receptor beta chains follows, all from one sample in a study of identical twins. One entry per CDR3 protein, called by TCRdb with MiXCR from the 5' RACE reads. The sample lists nearly 650,000 distinct CDR3 sequences; roughly 7.1% were seen once. The same data also contributed to another study, on yellow fever vaccine responses in identical twins.

The specimen sequenced was PBMCs. The receptors originated from a young woman in good health. CDR3s include the opening cysteine and the closing phenylalanine or tryptophan. D genes are given only for firm matches. Where a row states a size, it is once, few, many or the class of an expanded clone; other rows omit it.

d_call | j_call | clone_size | v_call | cdr3_nt | cdr3_aa
NA | TRBJ2-3 | NA | TRBV6-5 | TGTGCCAGCAGTTATGTTATGGGAGATACGCAGTATTTT | CASSYVMGDTQYF
NA | TRBJ2-1 | many | TRBV7-9 | TGTGCCAGCAGCTTATCGCTTGAGCAGTTCTTC | CASSLSLEQFF
TRBD2 | TRBJ2-5 | NA | TRBV5-1 | TGCGCCAGCAGCTTGGACCTTAGCGGGGGTTACCAAGAGACCCAGTACTTC | CASSLDLSGGYQETQYF
NA | TRBJ2-3 | many | TRBV29-1 | TGCAGCGCCGCCGCAACGGCTAGCGTCGGAGATACGCAGTATTTT | CSAAATASVGDTQYF
TRBD2 | TRBJ2-1 | many | TRBV6-2/TRBV6-3 | TGTGCCAGCAGGCCACTAGCGGGAGTCTACAATGAGCAGTTCTTC | CASRPLAGVYNEQFF
TRBD1 | TRBJ2-5 | NA | TRBV18 | TGTGCCAGCTCGCGGACAGGGGCGACCCAGTACTTC | CASSRTGATQYF
NA | TRBJ2-2 | NA | TRBV5-1 | TGCGCCAGCAGCTTGGCCGGACGGCGCCCGAACACCGGGGAGCTGTTTTTT | CASSLAGRRPNTGELFF
TRBD2 | TRBJ2-1 | NA | TRBV3-1 | TGTGCCAGCAGCCAAGGGGGACTAGCAAGAGGGGGCAATGAGCAGTTCTTC | CASSQGGLARGGNEQFF
NA | TRBJ2-1 | few | TRBV5-1 | TGCGCCAGCAGCCCAACCTTGACGAACCCAGGCAATGAGCAGTTCTTC | CASSPTLTNPGNEQFF
NA | TRBJ2-2 | few | TRBV7-9 | TGTGCCAGCAGCTTAGGGACAACCTCGAACACCGGGGAGCTGTTTTTT | CASSLGTTSNTGELFF
TRBD1 | TRBJ1-5 | many | TRBV10-3 | TGTGCCATCAGGGCAGGACAGGGCGATCAGCCCCAGCATTTT | CAIRAGQGDQPQHF
TRBD2 | TRBJ2-1 | few | TRBV15 | TGTGCCACCAGCAGAGAGCGGGAGGGCTGGTACAATGAGCAGTTCTTC | CATSREREGWYNEQFF
NA | TRBJ2-3 | few | TRBV15 | TGTGCCACCAGCAATTTGGGGGGAGCGGGCACAGATACGCAGTATTTT | CATSNLGGAGTDTQYF
NA | TRBJ2-2 | few | TRBV24-1 | TGTGCCACCAGTGATTTGGGGGCGAGCACCGGGGAGCTGTTTTTT | CATSDLGASTGELFF
TRBD2 | TRBJ2-1 | few | TRBV20-1 | TGCAGTGCACAAACCCCCGGACTAGCGGGAGGGTATGAGCAGTTCTTC | CSAQTPGLAGGYEQFF
TRBD1 | TRBJ2-1 | many | TRBV4-1 | TGCGCCAGCAGCCACGGACAGGACGATGAGCAGTTCTTC | CASSHGQDDEQFF
NA | TRBJ2-2 | many | TRBV4-2 | TGTGCCAGCAGCCAGGGGGGACAACCGAACACCGGGGAGCTGTTTTTT | CASSQGGQPNTGELFF
NA | TRBJ2-7 | few | TRBV3-1 | TGTGCCAGCAGCCAAGGGGCAGGGGCGAACTACGAGCAGTACTTC | CASSQGAGANYEQYF
TRBD1 | TRBJ1-6 | NA | TRBV3-1 | TGTGCCAGCAGCCAAGACACAGGGGGGAATTCACCCCTCCACTTT | CASSQDTGGNSPLHF
NA | TRBJ2-5 | few | TRBV12-3/TRBV12-4 | TGTGCCAGCAGTCTGGGGTGGCGCAACGTGACCCAGTACTTC | CASSLGWRNVTQYF
TRBD2 | TRBJ2-1 | NA | TRBV4-1 | TGCGCCAGCAGCCCCTCGGCGGGAGCTCCCTACAATGAGCAGTTCTTC | CASSPSAGAPYNEQFF
NA | TRBJ2-1 | NA | TRBV9 | TGTGCCAGCAGCGCGGTCGATGAGCAGTTCTTC | CASSAVDEQFF
TRBD1 | TRBJ2-1 | few | TRBV5-1 | TGCGCCAGCCGACAGGGGGTCCCGGGTGAGCAGTTCTTC | CASRQGVPGEQFF
TRBD2 | TRBJ2-1 | many | TRBV6-1 | TGTGCCAGCACCTGGGGACTAGCGGGGGGGATCTACAATGAGCAGTTCTTC | CASTWGLAGGIYNEQFF
NA | TRBJ1-3 | few | TRBV20-1 | TGCAGTGCAATGCCCGGTGGAAACACCATATATTTT | CSAMPGGNTIYF
NA | TRBJ1-1 | many | TRBV29-1 | TGCAGCGTTGGGGTGAACACTGAAGCTTTCTTT | CSVGVNTEAFF
TRBD2 | TRBJ2-5 | many | TRBV12-3/TRBV12-4 | TGTGCCAGCAGTTTTGCTAGCGGGCGCCAAGAGACCCAGTACTTC | CASSFASGRQETQYF
NA | TRBJ2-1 | few | TRBV20-1 | TGCAGTGCTAGAGATCCCATCCTCACTGAGCAGTTCTTC | CSARDPILTEQFF
NA | TRBJ2-5 | NA | TRBV12-3/TRBV12-4 | TGTGCCAGCAGCCGATTAAGGACAGAAAAAGAGACCCAGTACTTC | CASSRLRTEKETQYF
TRBD1 | TRBJ1-3 | few | TRBV7-6 | TGTGCCAGCAGCACCAGTGACAGGGGGCGGAACACCATATATTTT | CASSTSDRGRNTIYF
TRBD2 | TRBJ2-5 | few | TRBV20-1 | TGCAGCCTTAGCGGGGGCCACCAAGAGACCCAGTACTTC | CSLSGGHQETQYF
NA | TRBJ2-1 | few | TRBV12-3/TRBV12-4 | TGTGCCAGCAGTTTCCTCCCGGGGGCAGGACTCAATGAGCAGTTCTTC | CASSFLPGAGLNEQFF
NA | TRBJ1-1 | many | TRBV6-1 | TGTGCCAGCAGAGGACGGGTGAACACTGAAGCTTTCTTT | CASRGRVNTEAFF
NA | TRBJ2-1 | many | TRBV14 | TGTGCCAGCAGCGTGGGGGGAACGACCTACAATGAGCAGTTCTTC | CASSVGGTTYNEQFF
TRBD1 | TRBJ1-5 | few | TRBV20-1 | TGCAGTGCTAGAGCAGGGGGCGATCAGCCCCAGCATTTT | CSARAGGDQPQHF
NA | TRBJ2-4 | many | TRBV29-1 | TGCAGCGTTGACGGGGTTACCAAAAACATTCAGTACTTC | CSVDGVTKNIQYF
TRBD2 | TRBJ2-2 | NA | TRBV10-3 | TGTGCCATCAGTGAGTCTTTTAAGGTCGACGGGGGGTCGAACACCGGGGAGCTGTTTTTT | CAISESFKVDGGSNTGELFF
TRBD2 | TRBJ2-2 | few | TRBV20-1 | TGCAGTGCTAGAGATTCGCGGGGGGGGAACACCGGGGAGCTGTTTTTT | CSARDSRGGNTGELFF
TRBD1 | TRBJ2-2 | NA | TRBV29-1 | TGCAGCGTAAGGGGACAGGGCATTGGGGAGCTGTTTTTT | CSVRGQGIGELFF
NA | TRBJ2-5 | many | TRBV12-3/TRBV12-4 | TGTGCCAGCAGTTTATGGTCTGGGGAGACCCAGTACTTC | CASSLWSGETQYF
NA | TRBJ1-5 | many | TRBV3-1 | TGTGCCAGCAGCCATTCGGGACCGATACCCAATCAGCCCCAGCATTTT | CASSHSGPIPNQPQHF
TRBD2 | TRBJ2-2 | NA | TRBV6-5 | TGTGCCAGCAGTTACTCGATGGTCCGACTAGCGGTGAACACCGGGGAGCTGTTTTTT | CASSYSMVRLAVNTGELFF
TRBD1 | TRBJ2-3 | NA | TRBV12-3/TRBV12-4 | TGTGCCAGCACCCCCGGGACAGGGGTTCTTGATACGCAGTATTTT | CASTPGTGVLDTQYF
NA | TRBJ1-2 | many | TRBV2 | TGTGCCAGCAGTGAACACAGGGAGCGCGGCTACACCTTC | CASSEHRERGYTF
TRBD2 | TRBJ2-6 | NA | TRBV11-2 | TGTGCCAGCAGCTTTCATAGCGGGACTGCGGCCAACGTCCTGACTTTC | CASSFHSGTAANVLTF
NA | TRBJ2-5 | NA | TRBV14 | TGTGCCAGCAGCCAAGACTCCTTATGGGGGTTTCAAGAGACCCAGTACTTC | CASSQDSLWGFQETQYF
TRBD2 | TRBJ2-7 | few | TRBV7-2 | TGTGCCAGCAGCTCCCCGCGGGGGAGCTCCTACGAGCAGTACTTC | CASSSPRGSSYEQYF
NA | TRBJ2-5 | NA | TRBV28 | TGTGCCAGCAGTTTTTATTCGGCGGGGGAGACCCAGTACTTC | CASSFYSAGETQYF
TRBD2 | TRBJ2-7 | few | TRBV5-6 | TGTGCCAGCAGTTCGGGACTAGCGGGAGGATGGTATTACGAGCAGTACTTC | CASSSGLAGGWYYEQYF
NA | TRBJ1-4 | NA | TRBV5-1 | TGCGCCAGCAGCCCGGGGAGAGAAAATGAAAAACTGTTTTTT | CASSPGRENEKLFF
NA | TRBJ2-3 | few | TRBV11-2 | TGTGCCAGCAGCCAACCCGGTGGGCAGGGGACGTACACAGATACGCAGTATTTT | CASSQPGGQGTYTDTQYF